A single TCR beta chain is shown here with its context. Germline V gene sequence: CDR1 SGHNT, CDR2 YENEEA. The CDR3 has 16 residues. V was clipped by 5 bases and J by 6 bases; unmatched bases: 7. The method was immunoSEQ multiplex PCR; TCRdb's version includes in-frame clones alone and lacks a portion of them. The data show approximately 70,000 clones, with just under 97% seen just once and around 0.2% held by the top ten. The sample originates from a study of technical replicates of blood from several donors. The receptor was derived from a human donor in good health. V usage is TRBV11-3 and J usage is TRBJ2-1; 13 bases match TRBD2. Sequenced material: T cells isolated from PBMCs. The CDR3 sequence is CASSPDTSGRVNEQFF. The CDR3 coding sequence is TGTGCCAGCAGCCCTGATACTAGCGGGAGGGTCAATGAGCAGTTCTTC.